The clone carrying this T cell receptor beta chain was recorded many times. The antigen is undetermined. Findings of the study overall: In terms of TCR gene usage, tumor memory CD4+ T cells clustered together with blood and lymph node memory CD4+ cells, as well as with lymph node naive CD4+ cells. Tumor-infiltrating Treg TCR alpha and beta sequences overlapped most with tumor naive CD4+ T cells, then blood naive.

Germline CDR1 is SQVTM and CDR2 is ANQGSEA. The CDR3 contains 16 residues. Trimming took off 6 bases at V and 2 bases at J, with 22 bases between the two ends. Semi-nested PCR with Nested Universal Primer A followed constant-region reverse priming of full-length variable regions. One entry per CDR3 protein results from TCRdb running MiXCR on the 5' RACE reads. Of tens of thousands of distinct CDR3 sequences listed, around 24% were seen once; the top ten hold roughly 4.5%. The memory fraction was CD4+CD45RO+CD25- cells. This clonotype was sampled from a female donor with breast cancer. The sequencing sample was made of memory CD4+ T cells sorted from blood. Described subset: memory CD4+ T cells, CD4+CD45RO+CD25-. The V call is TRBV29-1, the J call TRBJ1-2; D is possibly TRBD1 (5 bases). CDR3: CSVTTAGNKENYGYTF. The CDR3 coding sequence is TGCAGCGTGACGACAGCCGGCAATAAGGAGAACTATGGCTACACCTTC.